The rows below give T cell receptor beta chains drawn from one sample of a study of T cell changes during pregnancy in multiple sclerosis. Assay used: immunoSEQ multiplex PCR; TCRdb lists only in-frame clones, some missing. This table has around 34,000 clones, almost 90% appearing once. The starting material was CD8+ T cells from peripheral blood mononuclear cells, obtained after pregnancy. These receptor sequences come from a female donor with multiple sclerosis, enrolled in a pregnancy study. The CDR3 runs from the conserved cysteine through the conserved F or W. Fields, in order: D gene, clone size, V gene, J gene, CDR3 DNA, CDR3 protein. The D gene is left open where the match is weak. Rows may omit the clone size; those that give it use once, few, many or a size class.

D: .; size: .; V: TRBV11-2; J: TRBJ2-3; DNA: TGTGCCAGCAGCTCGCAGGGCTGGGGTGTTACAGATACGCAGTATTTT; CDR3: CASSSQGWGVTDTQYF
D: .; size: .; V: TRBV13; J: TRBJ2-5; DNA: TGTGCCAGCAGCTATATTGGACAGCAAGAGACCCAGTACTTC; CDR3: CASSYIGQQETQYF
D: TRBD1; size: .; V: TRBV7-9; J: TRBJ1-2; DNA: TGTGCCAGCAGATCCGACAGGGGTTTCAGTAACTATGGCTACACCTTC; CDR3: CASRSDRGFSNYGYTF
D: .; size: .; V: TRBV15; J: TRBJ1-2; DNA: TGTGCCACCAGCAACAGGTTATACTATGGCTACACCTTC; CDR3: CATSNRLYYGYTF
D: .; size: .; V: TRBV9; J: TRBJ2-3; DNA: TGTGCCAGCAGCCCCAGACAGGCTAGCACAGATACGCAGTATTTT; CDR3: CASSPRQASTDTQYF
D: .; size: .; V: TRBV29-1; J: TRBJ2-1; DNA: TGCAGCGTTGAACTGTGGGGGCCACCGTACAATGAGCAGTTCTTC; CDR3: CSVELWGPPYNEQFF
D: .; size: .; V: TRBV5-1; J: TRBJ2-7; DNA: TGCGCCAGCAGCTTATCTCAGGGTCAAATGGACGAGCAGTACTTC; CDR3: CASSLSQGQMDEQYF
D: TRBD1; size: .; V: TRBV4-3; J: TRBJ2-7; DNA: TGCGCCAGCAGCCAAGAAGGGGGCTTCTCCTACGAGCAGTACTTC; CDR3: CASSQEGGFSYEQYF
D: .; size: .; V: TRBV4-1; J: TRBJ1-2; DNA: TGCGCCAGCAGCCAAGGTTCGGGTGGCTACACCTTC; CDR3: CASSQGSGGYTF
D: TRBD1; size: once; V: TRBV9; J: TRBJ2-7; DNA: TGTGCCAGCAGCGCCGGGACAGGGGGCGATTTTTCCTACGAGCAGTACTTC; CDR3: CASSAGTGGDFSYEQYF
D: TRBD2; size: .; V: TRBV7-7; J: TRBJ2-7; DNA: TGTGCCAGCAGCCCCGGACTAGTTTACGAGCAGTACTTC; CDR3: CASSPGLVYEQYF
D: .; size: .; V: TRBV7-9; J: TRBJ2-7; DNA: TGTGCCAGCAGCTTAGTTCGAGGGGGTTCTTACTACGAGCAGTACTTC; CDR3: CASSLVRGGSYYEQYF
D: .; size: .; V: TRBV5-6; J: TRBJ1-1; DNA: TGTGCCAGCAGCTTCAGGGGGAACACTGAAGCTTTCTTT; CDR3: CASSFRGNTEAFF
D: TRBD1; size: once; V: TRBV27; J: TRBJ2-7; DNA: TGTGCCAGCAGTCAGGGGGCGGACTACGAGCAGTACTTC; CDR3: CASSQGADYEQYF
D: TRBD2; size: .; V: TRBV19; J: TRBJ2-5; DNA: TGTGCCAGTAGTATAGGCGGACTAGCGGGGTGGGGGACCCAGTACTTC; CDR3: CASSIGGLAGWGTQYF
D: TRBD2; size: once; V: TRBV9; J: TRBJ2-3; DNA: TGTGCCAGCAGCGTATCCCGAAGCGGGGGGGGAGATACGCAGTATTTT; CDR3: CASSVSRSGGGDTQYF
D: .; size: .; V: TRBV13; J: TRBJ1-1; DNA: TGTGCCAGCAGCCAACACGACTGGGGGGGGATGAACACTGAAGCTTTCTTT; CDR3: CASSQHDWGGMNTEAFF
D: .; size: .; V: TRBV27; J: TRBJ1-5; DNA: TGTGCCAGCAGTTTATGGGGCCAGCTGGACAATCAGCCCCAGCATTTT; CDR3: CASSLWGQLDNQPQHF